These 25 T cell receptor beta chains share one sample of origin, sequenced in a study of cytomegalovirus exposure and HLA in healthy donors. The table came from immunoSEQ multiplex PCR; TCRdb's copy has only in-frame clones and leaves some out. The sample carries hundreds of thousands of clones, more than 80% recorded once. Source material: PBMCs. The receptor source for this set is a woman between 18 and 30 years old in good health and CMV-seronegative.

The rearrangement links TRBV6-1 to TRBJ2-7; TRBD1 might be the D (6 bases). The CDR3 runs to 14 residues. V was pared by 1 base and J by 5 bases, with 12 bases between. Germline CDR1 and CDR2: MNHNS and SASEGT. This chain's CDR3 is CASSEGSGENEQYF. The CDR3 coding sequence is TGTGCCAGCAGTGAAGGGTCAGGGGAGAACGAGCAGTACTTC.

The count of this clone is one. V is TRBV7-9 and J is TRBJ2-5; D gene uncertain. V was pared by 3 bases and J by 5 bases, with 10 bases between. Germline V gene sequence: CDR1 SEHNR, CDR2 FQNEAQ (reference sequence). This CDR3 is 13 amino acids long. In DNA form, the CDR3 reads TGTGCCAGCAGCTTGAAGGAGTGGGAGACCCAGTACTTC. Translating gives CASSLKEWETQYF. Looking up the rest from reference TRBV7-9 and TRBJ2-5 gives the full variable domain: DTGVSQNPRHKITKRGQNVTFRCDPISEHNRLYWYRQTLGQGPEFLTYFQNEAQLEKSRLLSDRFSAERPKGSFSTLEIQRTEQGDSAMYLCASSLKEWETQYFGPGTRLLVL.

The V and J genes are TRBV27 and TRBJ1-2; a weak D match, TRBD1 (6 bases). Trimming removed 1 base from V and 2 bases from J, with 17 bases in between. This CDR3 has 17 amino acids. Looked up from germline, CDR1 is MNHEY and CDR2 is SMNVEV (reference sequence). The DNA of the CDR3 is TGTGCCAGCAGTTTATTCGGGGCAGGGGTCGGGAACTATGGCTACACCTTC. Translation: CASSLFGAGVGNYGYTF.

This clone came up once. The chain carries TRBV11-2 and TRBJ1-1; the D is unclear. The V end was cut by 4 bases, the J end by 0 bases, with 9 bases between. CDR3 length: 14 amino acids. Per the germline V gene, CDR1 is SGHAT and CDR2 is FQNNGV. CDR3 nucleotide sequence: TGTGCCAGCAGCTCCTCGGGAATGAACACTGAAGCTTTCTTT. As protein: CASSSSGMNTEAFF. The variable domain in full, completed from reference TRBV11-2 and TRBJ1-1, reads EAGVAQSPRYKIIEKRQSVAFWCNPISGHATLYWYQQILGQGPKLLIQFQNNGVVDDSQLPKDRFSAERLKGVDSTLKIQPAKLEDSAVYLCASSSSGMNTEAFFGQGTRLTVV.

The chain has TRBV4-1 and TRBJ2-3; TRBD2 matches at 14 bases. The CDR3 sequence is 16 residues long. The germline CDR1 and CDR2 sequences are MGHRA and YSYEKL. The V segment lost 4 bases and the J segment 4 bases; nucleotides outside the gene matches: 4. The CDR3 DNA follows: TGCGCCAGCAGCCCCCAGACTAGCGGGAGGGCAGATACGCAGTATTTT. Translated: CASSPQTSGRADTQYF.

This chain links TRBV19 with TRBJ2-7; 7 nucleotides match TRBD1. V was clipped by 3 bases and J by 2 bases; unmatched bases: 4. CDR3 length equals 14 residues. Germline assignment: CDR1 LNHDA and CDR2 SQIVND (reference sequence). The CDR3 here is CASSIGTAPYEQYF. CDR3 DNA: TGTGCCAGTAGTATCGGGACAGCCCCCTACGAGCAGTACTTC.

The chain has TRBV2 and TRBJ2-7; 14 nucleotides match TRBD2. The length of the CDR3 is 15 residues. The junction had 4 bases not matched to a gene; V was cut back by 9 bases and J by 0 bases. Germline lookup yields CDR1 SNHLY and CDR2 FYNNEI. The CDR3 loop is CASTTSGGVSYEQYF. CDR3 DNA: TGTGCCAGTACGACTAGCGGGGGGGTCTCCTACGAGCAGTACTTC.

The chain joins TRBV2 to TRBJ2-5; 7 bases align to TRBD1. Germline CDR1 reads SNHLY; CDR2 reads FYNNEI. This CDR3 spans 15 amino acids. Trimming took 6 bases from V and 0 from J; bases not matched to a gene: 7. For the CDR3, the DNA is TGTGCCAGCAGGGGGTGGGACAGTTACCAAGAGACCCAGTACTTC. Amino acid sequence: CASRGWDSYQETQYF.

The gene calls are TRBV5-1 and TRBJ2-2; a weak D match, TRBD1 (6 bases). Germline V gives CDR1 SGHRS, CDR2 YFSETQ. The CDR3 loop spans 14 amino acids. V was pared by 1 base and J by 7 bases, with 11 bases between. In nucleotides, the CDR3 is TGCGCCAGCAGCTTGCTCCAGGGGATCGGGGAGCTGTTTTTT. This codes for CASSLLQGIGELFF.

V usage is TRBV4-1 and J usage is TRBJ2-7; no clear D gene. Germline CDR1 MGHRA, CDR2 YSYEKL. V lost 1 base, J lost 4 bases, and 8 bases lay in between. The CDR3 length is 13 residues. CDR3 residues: CASSQVSTYEQYF. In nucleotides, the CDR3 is TGCGCCAGCAGCCAAGTGTCAACATACGAGCAGTACTTC.

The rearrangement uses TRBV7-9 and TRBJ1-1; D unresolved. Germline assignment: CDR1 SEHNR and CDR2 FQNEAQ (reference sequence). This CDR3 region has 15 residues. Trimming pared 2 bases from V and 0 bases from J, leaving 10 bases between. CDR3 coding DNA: TGTGCCAGCAGCTTATATCTGGGCATGAACACTGAAGCTTTCTTT. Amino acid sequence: CASSLYLGMNTEAFF. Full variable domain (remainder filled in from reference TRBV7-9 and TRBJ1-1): DTGVSQNPRHKITKRGQNVTFRCDPISEHNRLYWYRQTLGQGPEFLTYFQNEAQLEKSRLLSDRFSAERPKGSFSTLEIQRTEQGDSAMYLCASSLYLGMNTEAFFGQGTRLTVV.

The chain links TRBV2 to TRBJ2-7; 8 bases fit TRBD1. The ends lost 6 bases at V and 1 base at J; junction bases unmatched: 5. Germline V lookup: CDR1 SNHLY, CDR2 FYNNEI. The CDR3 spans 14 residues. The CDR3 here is CASRAGQGSYEQYF. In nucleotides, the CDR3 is TGTGCCAGCAGGGCCGGACAGGGTTCCTACGAGCAGTACTTC.

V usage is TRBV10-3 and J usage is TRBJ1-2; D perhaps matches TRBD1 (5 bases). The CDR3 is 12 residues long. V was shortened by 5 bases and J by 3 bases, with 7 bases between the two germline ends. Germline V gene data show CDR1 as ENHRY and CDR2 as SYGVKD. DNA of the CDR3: TGTGCCATCAGTCAGGGCGACTATGGCTACACCTTC. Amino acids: CAISQGDYGYTF.

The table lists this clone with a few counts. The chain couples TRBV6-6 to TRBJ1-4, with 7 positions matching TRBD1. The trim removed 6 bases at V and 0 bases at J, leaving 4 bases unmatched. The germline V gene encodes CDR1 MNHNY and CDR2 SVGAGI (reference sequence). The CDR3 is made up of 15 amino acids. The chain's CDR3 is CASRPGTATNEKLFF. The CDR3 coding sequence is TGTGCCAGCAGGCCCGGGACAGCAACTAATGAAAAACTGTTTTTT.

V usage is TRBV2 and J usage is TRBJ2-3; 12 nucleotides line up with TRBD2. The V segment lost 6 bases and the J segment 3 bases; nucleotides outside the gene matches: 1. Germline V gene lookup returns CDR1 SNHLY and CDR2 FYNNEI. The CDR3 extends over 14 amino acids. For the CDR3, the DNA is TGTGCCAGCAGACTAGCGGGAGGTACAGATACGCAGTATTTT. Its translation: CASRLAGGTDTQYF. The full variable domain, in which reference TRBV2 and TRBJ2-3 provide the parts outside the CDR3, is EPEVTQTPSHQVTQMGQEVILRCVPISNHLYFYWYRQILGQKVEFLVSFYNNEISEKSEIFDDQFSVERPDGSNFTLKIRSTKLEDSAMYFCASRLAGGTDTQYFGPGTRLTVL.

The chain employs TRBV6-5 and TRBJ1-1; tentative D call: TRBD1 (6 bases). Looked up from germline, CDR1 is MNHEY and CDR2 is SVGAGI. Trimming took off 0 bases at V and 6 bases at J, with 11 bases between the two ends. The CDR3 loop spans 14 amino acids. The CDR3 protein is CASSYSLRQAEAFF. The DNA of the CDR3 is TGTGCCAGCAGTTACTCGCTGCGACAGGCTGAAGCTTTCTTT.

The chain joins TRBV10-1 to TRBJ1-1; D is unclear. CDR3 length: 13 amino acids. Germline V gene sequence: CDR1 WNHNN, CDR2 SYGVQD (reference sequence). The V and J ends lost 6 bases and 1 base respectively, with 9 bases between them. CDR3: CASSVATNTEAFF. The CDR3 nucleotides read TGCGCCAGCAGCGTAGCTACGAACACTGAAGCTTTCTTT.

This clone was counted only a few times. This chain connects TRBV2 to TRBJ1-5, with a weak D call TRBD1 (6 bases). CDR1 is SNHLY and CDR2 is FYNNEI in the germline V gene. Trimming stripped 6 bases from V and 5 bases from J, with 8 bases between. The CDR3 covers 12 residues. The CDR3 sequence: CASRKGDQPQHF. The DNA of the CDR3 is TGTGCCAGCAGAAAGGGGGATCAGCCCCAGCATTTT. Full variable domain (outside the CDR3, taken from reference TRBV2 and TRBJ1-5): EPEVTQTPSHQVTQMGQEVILRCVPISNHLYFYWYRQILGQKVEFLVSFYNNEISEKSEIFDDQFSVERPDGSNFTLKIRSTKLEDSAMYFCASRKGDQPQHFGDGTRLSIL.

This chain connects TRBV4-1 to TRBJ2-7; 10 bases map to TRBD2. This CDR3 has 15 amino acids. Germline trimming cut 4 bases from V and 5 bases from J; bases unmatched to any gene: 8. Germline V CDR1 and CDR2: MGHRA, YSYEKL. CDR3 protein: CASSLIAGGSNEQYF. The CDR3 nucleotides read TGCGCCAGCAGCCTTATAGCGGGAGGTAGCAACGAGCAGTACTTC.

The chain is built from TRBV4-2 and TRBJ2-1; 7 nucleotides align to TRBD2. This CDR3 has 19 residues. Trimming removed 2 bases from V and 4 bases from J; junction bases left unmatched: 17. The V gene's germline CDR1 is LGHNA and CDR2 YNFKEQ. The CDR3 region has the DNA TGTGCCAGCAGCCAAATAGGCGCCGGGACTACCCACCAGTACAATGAGCAGTTCTTC. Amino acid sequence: CASSQIGAGTTHQYNEQFF.

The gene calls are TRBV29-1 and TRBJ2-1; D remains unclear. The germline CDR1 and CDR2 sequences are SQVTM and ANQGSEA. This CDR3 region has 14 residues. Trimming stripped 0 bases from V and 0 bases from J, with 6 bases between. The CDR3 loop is CSVEDYSSYNEQFF. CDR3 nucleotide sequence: TGCAGCGTTGAAGACTATAGCTCCTACAATGAGCAGTTCTTC.

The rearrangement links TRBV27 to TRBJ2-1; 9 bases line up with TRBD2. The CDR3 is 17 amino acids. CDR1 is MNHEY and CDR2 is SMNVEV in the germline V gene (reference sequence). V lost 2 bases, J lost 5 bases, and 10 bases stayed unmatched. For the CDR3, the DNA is TGTGCCAGCAGTTTAGCGTTCCAGGTAGCGGGAGACAATGAGCAGTTCTTC. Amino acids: CASSLAFQVAGDNEQFF.

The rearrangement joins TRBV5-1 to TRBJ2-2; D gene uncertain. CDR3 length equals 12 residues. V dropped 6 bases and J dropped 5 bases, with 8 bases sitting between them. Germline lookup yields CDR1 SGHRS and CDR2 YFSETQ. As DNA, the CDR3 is TGCGCCAGCACTTTGAGGACCGGGGAGCTGTTTTTT. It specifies CASTLRTGELFF.

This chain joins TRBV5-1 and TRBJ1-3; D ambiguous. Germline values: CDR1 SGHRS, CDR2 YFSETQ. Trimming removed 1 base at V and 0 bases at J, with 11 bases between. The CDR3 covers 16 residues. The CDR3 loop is CASSLLAGFSGNTIYF. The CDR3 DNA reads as TGCGCCAGCAGCTTGTTAGCGGGTTTCTCTGGAAACACCATATATTTT.

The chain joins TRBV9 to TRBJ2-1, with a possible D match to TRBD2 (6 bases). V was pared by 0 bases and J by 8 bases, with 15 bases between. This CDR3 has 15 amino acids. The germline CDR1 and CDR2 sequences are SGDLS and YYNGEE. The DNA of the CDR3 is TGTGCCAGCAGCGTAGACGGGAGTAAGCTCGATGAGCAGTTCTTC. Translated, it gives CASSVDGSKLDEQFF.